This paragraph reports one TCR beta chain. The clone's antigen remains unknown. Base-call qualities are not available, and no considerably larger clone is one nucleotide away. This specimen belongs to a study of shared clonotypes between healthy human individuals (dated by TCRdb to the early 2020s). The study in broad terms: The cohort included three men and a couple of women between 18 and 49 years of age. For each donor, CD4 naive and CD4 memory were each given three plates, CD8 naive was given two plates, and CD8 memory was given one plate. To estimate repertoire size and how much clonotype sharing occurs between individuals, the study deeply sequenced the blood TCR repertoires of several healthy adults. Libraries were prepared and TCR repertoires were sequenced by different laboratories using diverse techniques, in order to increase sequencing depth and limit assay-specific biases. Between about 0.9 and 10 billion PBMCs per donor were obtained by leukapheresis.

CD8 naive samples consisted of CD45RO-negative cells that were positively selected for CCR7, yielding a CD45RA+CCR7+ population without TemRA cells. The donors were healthy, HIV-negative adults with no recently reported acute infections or vaccinations. Every donor was a Caucasian adult living in Nashville, Tennessee, USA. Blood was collected by leukapheresis, and PBMCs were isolated by Ficoll-Histopaque density gradient centrifugation and then cryopreserved in liquid nitrogen vapor phase. Purity and quantity of every magnetically sorted T cell population were checked by analytical flow cytometry. Genomic DNA was isolated from each sorted fraction and quantified by UV absorbance on a Nanodrop 2000c. Counted from cysteine to phenylalanine, this CDR3 has 13 amino acids. The CDR3 DNA has 39 bases and is translated from base 1. Trimming costs V 0 bases and J 4 bases, and their ends lie 7 bases apart. CDR1 and CDR2 are read off the germline V gene (reference sequence) as LNHNV and YYDKDF.

On the study overall, not on this receptor specifically: Sharing across several donors was observed for around 5% of naive CD4, less than 4% of naive CD8, 2% to 2.5% of memory CD4, and less than 0.45% of memory CD8 clonotypes. Sampling was restricted to blood, and TCR repertoires in tissues likely differ from the TCR repertoires found in blood. Rarefaction of sorted-subset datasets indicated incomplete sequencing despite the large sequencing depth. Larger estimated clonotype richness was generally found for naive subsets than for memory subsets. The genetic and exposure-history diversity represented was limited by the small number of donors. Based on pairwise subsampling, the degree of clonotype sharing among donors was expected to be affected by sequencing depth. Compared with non-shared clonotypes, the clonotypes found in all four sorted-subset donors had higher generation probabilities.

Using the deep immunoSEQ assay, TCR CDR3 regions were amplified from genomic DNA by multiplex PCR. Genomic DNA extracted from each cell subset was distributed evenly over all wells of several immunoSEQ 96-well plates, and each plate served as one replicate. For sorted subsets, each replicate PCR was loaded with 200 ng genomic DNA, equivalent to 30,000 to 35,000 T cell genomes. The purified libraries were quantified using a Qubit 3.0 fluorometer, sized with a Bioanalyzer 2100, and then quantified again using the KAPA Library Quantification kit. Every immunoSEQ 96-well plate was sequenced on a separate single-read 150-cycle Illumina NextSeq 550 flow cell. The authors' analysis ran thus. Because the immunoSEQ output held only junctional sequences and lacked quality scores, the filtering could not match the filtering applied to full-length reads. To assign V/J genes and CDR3, sequences were annotated against IMGT germline references using PyIR, a Python wrapper for IgBLAST v1.9. Reads with weak V/J assignments (E-value above 1e-6), missing CDR3, stop codons, out-of-frame junctions, or ambiguous translated residues were removed. V3J clonotypes were defined as sequences sharing an identical inferred V gene, J gene, and CDR3 amino acid sequence. Percentage overlap between repertoires was calculated by dividing the number of shared unique clonotypes by the size of the smaller repertoire. Repertoire richness was assessed with RTK rarefaction, the Chao1 estimator, and Recon v2.1 estimates of unobserved clonotypes. Generation probabilities were computed with OLGA for all TCRbeta clonotypes obtained by the gDNA method from four donors. Held by TCRdb, this immuneACCESS table contains in-frame sequences only and omits some clones. Under half of the omission traces to an unresolved V gene where checked; the cause of the rest is unknown. Clonal size and the V and J genes are those of that table, whereas D and trimming came from the DNA. In this sample the table shows some 2,000,000 clones, about 95% of which occur a single time. The top ten hold 0.9% to 1.4% of the sample.

The receptor chain draws on TRBV15 and TRBJ2-7; the D segment cannot be called with confidence. Material for sequencing was naive CD8+ T cells sorted from blood. The cell subset or site label, read with the paper, signifies: CD45RA+CCR7+. This TCR derives from a man younger than 30 in good health. The DNA reads TGTGCCACCAGCAGAGATCAAGGGTACGAGCAGTACTTC. Its protein product is CATSRDQGYEQYF.